These 5 T cell receptor beta chains were sequenced from one sample in a study of T cells after posttransplantation cyclophosphamide. Method: immunoSEQ multiplex PCR; TCRdb's copy keeps in-frame clones and lacks some. This sample has 15,000 to 20,000 clones, with approximately 78% found just once. Controls had myeloablative marrow grafts with methotrexate and calcineurin inhibitor, sampled at 1 year. The sample here was PBMCs, taken approximately 64 weeks after allogeneic stem cell transplant with calcineurin inhibitor and methotrexate. Source of these receptors: a young adult male patient who received an allogeneic stem cell transplant from an unrelated donor, was CMV-positive, and had acute and chronic GVHD. Some T cells may originate from the graft donor.

The chain combines TRBV13 with TRBJ2-1; D perhaps matches TRBD2 (5 bases). With 5 bases removed from V and 0 bases from J, the gap between germline ends came to 17 bases. CDR1 is PRHDT and CDR2 is FYEKMQ in the germline V gene (reference sequence). The CDR3 has 17 residues. The chain's CDR3 is CASSPGGRGPSYNEQFF. The CDR3 bases are TGTGCCAGCAGCCCCGGCGGACGGGGTCCCTCCTACAATGAGCAGTTCTTC.

This clone was detected a few times. The chain couples TRBV28 to TRBJ2-6; D is unclear. This CDR3 contains 15 residues. Germline V gene data show CDR1 as MDHEN and CDR2 as SYDVKM. V lost 0 bases to trimming and J lost 0 bases, with 3 bases between them. The CDR3 DNA reads TGTGCCAGCAGTTTATGGCGCTCTGGGGCCAACGTCCTGACTTTC. It encodes CASSLWRSGANVLTF.

The gene calls are TRBV6-1 and TRBJ1-2; TRBD1 matches at 10 bases. The germline gives CDR1 MNHNS, CDR2 SASEGT. The CDR3 is made up of 13 amino acids. V dropped 6 bases and J dropped 8; count of bases not matched to a gene: 6. The CDR3 DNA reads TGTGCCAGCAGATTAGACAGGGGGCGAGGCTACACCTTC. This sequence encodes CASRLDRGRGYTF.

The gene calls are TRBV18 and TRBJ1-1; a possible D gene is TRBD1 (6 bases). The CDR3 extends over 13 amino acids. Germline V lookup: CDR1 KGHSH, CDR2 LQKENI. The V end lost 4 bases, the J end lost 1 base, and 7 bases lay between the germline ends. In DNA, the CDR3 is TGTGCCAGCTCACGGACAGCGAACACTGAAGCTTTCTTT. Its translation is CASSRTANTEAFF. The full variable domain, rest sourced from reference TRBV18 and TRBJ1-1, is NAGVMQNPRHLVRRRGQEARLRCSPMKGHSHVYWYRQLPEEGLKFMVYLQKENIIDESGMPKERFSAEFPKEGPSILRIQQVVRGDSAAYFCASSRTANTEAFFGQGTRLTVV.

This chain links TRBV7-2 with TRBJ2-1; TRBD2 matches 7 bases. Trimming took 5 bases from V and 7 from J; bases not matched to a gene: 8. Germline loops: CDR1 SGHTA, CDR2 FQGNSA. CDR3 size: 14 residues. The CDR3 protein is CASSPAGVRNEQFF. CDR3 DNA sequence: TGTGCCAGCAGCCCCGCGGGGGTCCGAAATGAGCAGTTCTTC.